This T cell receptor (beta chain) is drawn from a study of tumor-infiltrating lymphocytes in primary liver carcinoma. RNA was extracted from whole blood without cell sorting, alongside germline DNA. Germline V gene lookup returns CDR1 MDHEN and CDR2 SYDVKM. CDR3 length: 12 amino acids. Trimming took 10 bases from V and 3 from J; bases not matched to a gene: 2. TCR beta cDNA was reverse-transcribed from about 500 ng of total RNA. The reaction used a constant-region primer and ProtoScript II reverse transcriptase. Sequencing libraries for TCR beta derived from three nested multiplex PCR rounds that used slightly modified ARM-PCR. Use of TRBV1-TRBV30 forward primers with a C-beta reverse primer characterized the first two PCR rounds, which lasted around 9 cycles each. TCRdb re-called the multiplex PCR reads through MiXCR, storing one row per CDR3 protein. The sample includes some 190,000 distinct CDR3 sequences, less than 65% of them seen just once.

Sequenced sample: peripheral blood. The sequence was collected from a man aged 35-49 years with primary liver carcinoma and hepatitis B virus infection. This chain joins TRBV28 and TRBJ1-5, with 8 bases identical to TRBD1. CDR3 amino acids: CANQGANQPQHF. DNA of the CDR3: TGTGCCAACCAGGGGGCCAATCAGCCCCAGCATTTT.